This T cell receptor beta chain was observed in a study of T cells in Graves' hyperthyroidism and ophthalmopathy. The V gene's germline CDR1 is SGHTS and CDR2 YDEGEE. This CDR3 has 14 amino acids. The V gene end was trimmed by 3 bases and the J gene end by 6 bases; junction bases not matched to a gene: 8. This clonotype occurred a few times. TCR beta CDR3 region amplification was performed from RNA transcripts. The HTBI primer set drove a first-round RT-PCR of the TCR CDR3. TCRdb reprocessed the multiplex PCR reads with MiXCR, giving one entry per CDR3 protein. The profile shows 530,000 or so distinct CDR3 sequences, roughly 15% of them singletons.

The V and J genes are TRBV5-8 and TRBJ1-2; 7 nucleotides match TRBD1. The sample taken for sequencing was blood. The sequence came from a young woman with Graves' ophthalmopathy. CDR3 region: CASSWTDRAHGYTF. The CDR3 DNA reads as TGTGCCAGCAGCTGGACAGACAGGGCCCATGGCTACACCTTC. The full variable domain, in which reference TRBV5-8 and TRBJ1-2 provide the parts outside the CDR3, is EAGVTQSPTHLIKTRGQQATLRCSPISGHTSVYWYQQALGLGLQFLLWYDEGEERNRGNFPPRFSGRQFPNYSSELNVNALELEDSALYLCASSWTDRAHGYTFGSGTRLTVV.